This T cell receptor beta chain was recovered during a study of early stage breast cancer tumors. The overall study: ER+/PR+/HER2- status applied to about 75% of the 16 invasive breast tumors. Regarding the study as a whole: Tumor and normal breast were distinguished via blood comparison in most of the 16 patients. Enriched TCRB sequences shared across patients were mostly commonly generated sequences. Compared with adjacent normal breast tissue, tumors showed about 2.5-fold greater T cell density and higher clonality.

Clones were sequenced by immunoSEQ multiplex PCR, and TCRdb holds only the in-frame ones, with some missing. The repertoire includes about 25,000 clones, over 60% of them detected once, and about 10% sits in the top ten. The CDR3 has 15 amino acids. Trimming at V came to 6 bases and at J to 6 bases, leaving 7 bases not matched to a gene. Looked up from germline, CDR1 is MNHEY and CDR2 is SVGAGI. Points on this clone: The target antigen is unknown.

V usage is TRBV6-5 and J usage is TRBJ2-1; 11 bases are shared with TRBD2. This clonotype was obtained from a person in their sixties with breast cancer. Sequences were obtained from breast tumor tissue. CDR3 DNA sequence: TGTGCCAGCAGACCTACTAGCGGGAGACGCAATGAGCAGTTCTTC. It yields the protein CASRPTSGRRNEQFF.